This T cell receptor beta chain was sequenced during a study of response to subunit inactivated influenza vaccine. This clonotype was observed a few times. The antigen is undetermined. MiXCR, applied by TCRdb to the RT-PCR reads, yields one record per CDR3 protein. The table records roughly 710,000 distinct CDR3 sequences, around 15% of them present only once. CDR1 and CDR2 from the germline V gene are ENHRY and SYGVKD. The CDR3 consists of 13 residues. Trimming removed 2 bases at V and 1 base at J, with 6 bases between. Broader study findings: Seasonal influenza vaccination, on each occasion, was suggested by the authors to recruit few new T cells.

V gene TRBV10-3 combines with J gene TRBJ2-7; D call uncertain. The sample was PBMCs from blood, taken approximately 15 days before vaccination. This receptor was obtained from a man aged 50 or older who received an inactivated influenza vaccine. The chain's CDR3 is CAISEPVSYEQYF. Here the CDR3 DNA reads TGTGCCATCAGTGAGCCCGTTTCCTACGAGCAGTACTTC.